What follows is one T cell receptor beta chain and its context. Its antigen is still unknown. The germline CDR1 and CDR2 sequences are DFQATT and SNEGSKA (reference sequence). The CDR3 is made up of 14 amino acids. This entry is derived from a study of blood T cells in healthy people across ages. In the study overall: When template switching was applied, about one barcoded beta molecule was captured per two T cells. Overall study results and limits: Nothing was known about donor CMV status, and this possibly confounded expanded clonotype changes. Long-lived donors carried more naive CD4+ cells and greater diversity than aged donors.

It was with a sample-barcoded 5' primer and a J-beta primer mix that a second PCR of roughly 6 to 12 cycles was run. One entry per CDR3 protein results from TCRdb running MiXCR on the 5' RACE reads. This table holds 700,000 or so distinct CDR3 sequences, roughly two fifths found once. V usage is TRBV20-1 and J usage is TRBJ2-4, with D perhaps matching TRBD2 (6 bases). With the DNA end fitting TRBJ2-7 better, the J assignment may be wrong. The clonotype was recovered from a man older than 75 in good health. Sequencing used blood. Written as DNA, the CDR3 is TGCAGTGCTAGAGGAGTAGGCGGGAACCACGAGCAGTACTTC. It yields the protein CSARGVGGNHEQYF.